This T cell receptor beta chain was sequenced for a study of T cell responses to AZD1222 COVID-19 vaccine (dated by TCRdb to the early 2020s). Background for the entire study: AZD1222 recipients given second doses at about 4 weeks or at about 12 weeks were pooled, since spike-specific TCR depth and breadth were not found to differ between the two schedules. A total of 240 or so trial participants underwent TCR sequencing, of whom about 210 had received two doses of AZD1222 and roughly 26 had received two doses of the MenACWY control vaccine. Enrollment into the trials was organized by age into subgroups of 18-55, 56-69 and 70-plus years, and those subgroups contained roughly 150, 30 and 60 TCR-sequenced participants, respectively. Here is what the overall study found, with its caveats: Conclusions about previously exposed vaccinees are limited, since just five to seven AZD1222 recipients were seropositive for SARS-CoV-2 at baseline. The 56-69-year group was small, and its depth increase did not reach significance, likely because of low power. Participants were mostly white British, with more females than males. The authors suggested clonal diversity may have been underestimated. Nearly half of unique spike-specific TCRs reportedly recognized epitopes outside regions mutated in the B.1.351 and B.1.1.7 variants. Because no samples from the day 14 peak response were available, repertoires could be characterized only after the peak T cell response. A significant rise in spike-specific TCR breadth and depth was observed after two AZD1222 doses relative to day 0 and relative to MenACWY recipients. The whole spike protein was spanned by vaccine-associated CD4 TCRs, and dominant responses were seen in regions 160-218 and 743-854.

The CDR3 regions of human TCRbeta chains were analyzed by immunosequencing. Turning to the authors' computational methods: TCRs in the repertoires were compared against a reference library of SARS-CoV-2-specific TCRs that had been generated with the MIRA antigen-specificity platform. Breadth was defined as the fraction of unique TCRs that were SARS-CoV-2-associated, and depth was defined as the fraction of total T cells that were SARS-CoV-2-associated. Using the MIRA data, each spike-specific TCR was mapped to the spike region that the TCR reacts to and placed in a CD4 or CD8 class. Log10-transformed breadth and depth values were compared by one-way ANOVA with Sidak's multiple comparisons tests. In its TCRdb copy, this immuneACCESS table keeps in-frame sequences only and misses some clones. Where compared with another copy, unresolved V genes explain less than half of these, and the others have no known cause. V and J calls and clone size are given by that table; D and trimming were obtained from the DNA. Across this sample there are about 190,000 clones, with approximately 91% seen only once. The ten largest clones capture more than 0.75% of the sample.

Including the terminal cysteine and phenylalanine, the CDR3 comprises 13 residues. Solely the CDR3 DNA is kept, with 39 bases framed from the first base. The germline V gene sets CDR1 to SGDLS and CDR2 to YYNGEE. V is shortened by 1 base, J by 7 bases, and the region joining them spans 12 bases. With respect to this clone: The antigen it recognizes is unknown. One base away there is no much larger clone; base qualities are not given.

According to the study, the label for this sample's time point signals: baseline before first vaccination. Vaccinee samples were obtained from the UK trials COV001 and COV002, which included a single-blind randomized controlled phase 2/3 trial of AZD1222 (ChAdOx1 nCoV-19) in healthy adults. Trial participant PBMC samples were collected at day 0 and day 28 after the second dose for TCRbeta chain sequencing. The chain is made from TRBV9 and TRBJ2-7, with the D gene too uncertain to name. This specimen was peripheral blood, taken on day 0 of AZD1222 vaccination. The sequence derives from an adult in good health. The nucleotide sequence reads as follows: TGTGCCAGCAGCGTAACGGCCTATGGGGAGCAGTACTTC. It translates as CASSVTAYGEQYF.